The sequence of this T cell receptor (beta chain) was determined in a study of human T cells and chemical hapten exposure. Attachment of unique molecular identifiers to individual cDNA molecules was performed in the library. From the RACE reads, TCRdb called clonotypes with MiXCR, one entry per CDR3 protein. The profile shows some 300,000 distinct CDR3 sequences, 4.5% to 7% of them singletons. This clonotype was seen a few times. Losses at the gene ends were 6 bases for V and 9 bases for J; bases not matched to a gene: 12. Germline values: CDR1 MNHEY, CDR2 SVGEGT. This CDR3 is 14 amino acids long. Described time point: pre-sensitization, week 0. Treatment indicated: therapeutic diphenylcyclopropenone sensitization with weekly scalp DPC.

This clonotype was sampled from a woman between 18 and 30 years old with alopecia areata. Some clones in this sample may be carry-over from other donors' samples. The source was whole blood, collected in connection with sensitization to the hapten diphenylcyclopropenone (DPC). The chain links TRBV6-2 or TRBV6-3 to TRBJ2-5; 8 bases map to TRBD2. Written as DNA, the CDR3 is TGTGCCAGCAGCCCCCCGGCCCCGCGGGGGGCCCAGTACTTC. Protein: CASSPPAPRGAQYF.